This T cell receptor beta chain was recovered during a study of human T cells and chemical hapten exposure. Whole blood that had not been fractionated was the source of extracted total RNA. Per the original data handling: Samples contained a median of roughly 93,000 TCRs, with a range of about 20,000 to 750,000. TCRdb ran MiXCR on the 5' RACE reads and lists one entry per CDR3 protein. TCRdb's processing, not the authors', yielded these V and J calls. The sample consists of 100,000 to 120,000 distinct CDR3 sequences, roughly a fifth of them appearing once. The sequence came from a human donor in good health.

The CDR3 DNA reads as TGCGCCAGCAGTATGGGGGTGAGGGCTGAAGCTTTCTTT. Translated, it gives CASSMGVRAEAFF. The chain uses TRBV5-1 and TRBJ1-1; weak D call: TRBD1 (5 bases). Germline lookup yields CDR1 SGHRS and CDR2 YFSETQ. The CDR3 totals 13 residues. V lost 5 bases and J 6 bases, leaving 14 bases between the germline ends.